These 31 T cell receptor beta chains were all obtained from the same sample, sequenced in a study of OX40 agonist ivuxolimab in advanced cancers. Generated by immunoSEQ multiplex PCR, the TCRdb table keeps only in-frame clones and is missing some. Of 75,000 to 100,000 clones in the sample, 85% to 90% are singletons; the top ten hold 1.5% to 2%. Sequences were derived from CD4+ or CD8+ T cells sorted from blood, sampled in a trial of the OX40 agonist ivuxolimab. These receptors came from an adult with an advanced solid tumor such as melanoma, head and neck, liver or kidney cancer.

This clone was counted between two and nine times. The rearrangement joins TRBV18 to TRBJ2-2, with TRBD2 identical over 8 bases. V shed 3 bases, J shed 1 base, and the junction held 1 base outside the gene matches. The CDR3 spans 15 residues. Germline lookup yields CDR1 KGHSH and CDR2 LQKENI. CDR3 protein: CASSPTSVNTGELFF. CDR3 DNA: TGTGCCAGCTCACCGACTAGCGTGAACACCGGGGAGCTGTTTTTT.

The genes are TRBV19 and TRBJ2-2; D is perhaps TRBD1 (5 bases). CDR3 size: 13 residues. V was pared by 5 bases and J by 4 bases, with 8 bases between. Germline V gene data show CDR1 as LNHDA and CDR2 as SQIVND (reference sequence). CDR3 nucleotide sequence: TGTGCCAGTAGTGCCAGGGCCACCGGGGAGCTGTTTTTT. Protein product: CASSARATGELFF.

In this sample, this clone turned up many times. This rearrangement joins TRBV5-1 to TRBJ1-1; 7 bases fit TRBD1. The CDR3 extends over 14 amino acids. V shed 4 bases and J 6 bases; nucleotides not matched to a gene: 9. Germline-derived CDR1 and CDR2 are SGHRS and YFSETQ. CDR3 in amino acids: CASSPREGAAEAFF. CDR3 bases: TGCGCCAGCAGCCCAAGGGAGGGGGCAGCTGAAGCTTTCTTT.

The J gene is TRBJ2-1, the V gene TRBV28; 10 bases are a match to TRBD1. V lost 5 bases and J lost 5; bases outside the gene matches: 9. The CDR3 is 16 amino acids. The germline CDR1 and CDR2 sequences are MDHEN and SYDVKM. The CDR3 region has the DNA TGTGCCAGCAGTACCACCGGGACAGGGGCCAACAATGAGCAGTTCTTC. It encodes CASSTTGTGANNEQFF. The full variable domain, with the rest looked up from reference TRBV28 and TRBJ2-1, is DVKVTQSSRYLVKRTGEKVFLECVQDMDHENMFWYRQDPGLGLRLIYFSYDVKMKEKGDIPEGYSVSREKKERFSLILESASTNQTSMYLCASSTTGTGANNEQFFGPGTRLTVL.

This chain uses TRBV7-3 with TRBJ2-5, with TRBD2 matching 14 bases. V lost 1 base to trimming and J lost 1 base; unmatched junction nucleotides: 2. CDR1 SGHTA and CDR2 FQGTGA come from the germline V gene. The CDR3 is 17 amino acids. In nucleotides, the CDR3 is TGTGCCAGCAGCTTAAGGGGACTAGCGGGAGCCCAAGAGACCCAGTACTTC. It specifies CASSLRGLAGAQETQYF.

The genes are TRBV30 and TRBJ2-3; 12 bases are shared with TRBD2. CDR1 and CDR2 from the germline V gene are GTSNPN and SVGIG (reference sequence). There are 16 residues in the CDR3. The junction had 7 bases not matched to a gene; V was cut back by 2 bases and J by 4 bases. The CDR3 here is CAWSPRLAGDADTQYF. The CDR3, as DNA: TGTGCCTGGAGTCCGAGACTAGCGGGAGATGCAGATACGCAGTATTTT.

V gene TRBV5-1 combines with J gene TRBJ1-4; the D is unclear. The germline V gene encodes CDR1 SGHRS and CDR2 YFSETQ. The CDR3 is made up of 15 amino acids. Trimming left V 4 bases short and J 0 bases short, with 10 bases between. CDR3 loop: CASSRSGTTNEKLFF. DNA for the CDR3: TGCGCCAGCAGCCGGTCGGGCACAACTAATGAAAAACTGTTTTTT.

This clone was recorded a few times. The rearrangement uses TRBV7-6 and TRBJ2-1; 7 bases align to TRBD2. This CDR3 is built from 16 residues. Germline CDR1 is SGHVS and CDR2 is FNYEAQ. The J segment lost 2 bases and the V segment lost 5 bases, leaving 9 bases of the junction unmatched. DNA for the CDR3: TGTGCCAGCAGCCGGGACTATCCCACGACCTACAATGAGCAGTTCTTC. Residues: CASSRDYPTTYNEQFF.

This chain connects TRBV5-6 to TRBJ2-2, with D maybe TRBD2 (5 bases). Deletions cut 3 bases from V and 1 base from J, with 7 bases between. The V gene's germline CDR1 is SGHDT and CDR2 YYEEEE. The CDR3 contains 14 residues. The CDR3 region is CASSWGVNTGELFF. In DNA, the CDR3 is TGTGCCAGCAGCTGGGGAGTGAACACCGGGGAGCTGTTTTTT.

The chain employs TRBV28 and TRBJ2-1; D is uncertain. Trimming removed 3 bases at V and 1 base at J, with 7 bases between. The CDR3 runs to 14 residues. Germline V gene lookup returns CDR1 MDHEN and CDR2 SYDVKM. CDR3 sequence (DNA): TGTGCCAGCAGTTTTCCAGCTTCCTACAATGAGCAGTTCTTC. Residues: CASSFPASYNEQFF.

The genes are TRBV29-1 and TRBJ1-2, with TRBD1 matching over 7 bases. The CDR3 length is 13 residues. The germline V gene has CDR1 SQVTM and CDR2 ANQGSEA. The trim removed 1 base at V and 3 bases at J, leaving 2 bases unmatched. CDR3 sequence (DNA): TGCAGCGTTGAAGGGGGACAGCACTATGGCTACACCTTC. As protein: CSVEGGQHYGYTF.

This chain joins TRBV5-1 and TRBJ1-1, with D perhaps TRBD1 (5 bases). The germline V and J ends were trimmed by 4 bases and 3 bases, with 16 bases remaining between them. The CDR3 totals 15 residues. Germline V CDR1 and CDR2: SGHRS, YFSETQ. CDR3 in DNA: TGCGCCAGCAGCATGGGGGGTAGACGGGACACTGAAGCTTTCTTT. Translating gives CASSMGGRRDTEAFF.

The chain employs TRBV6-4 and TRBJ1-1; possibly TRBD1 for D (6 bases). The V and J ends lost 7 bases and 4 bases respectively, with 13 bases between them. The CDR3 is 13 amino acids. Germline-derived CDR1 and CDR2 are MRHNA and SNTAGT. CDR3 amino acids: CASMSQGSTEAFF. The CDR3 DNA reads TGTGCCAGCATGAGTCAGGGGAGCACTGAAGCTTTCTTT.

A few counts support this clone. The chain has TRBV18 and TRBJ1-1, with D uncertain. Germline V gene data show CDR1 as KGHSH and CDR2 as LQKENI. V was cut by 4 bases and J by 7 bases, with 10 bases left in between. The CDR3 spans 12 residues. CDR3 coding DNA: TGTGCCAGCTCACAGGGTTATGGTGAAGCTTTCTTT. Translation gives CASSQGYGEAFF.

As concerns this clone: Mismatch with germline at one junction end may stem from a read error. The CDR3 DNA reads as TGTGCCACCAGTGGTCTTAACTATGGCTGCACCTTC. Protein product: CATSGLNYGCTF. This chain connects TRBV15 to TRBJ1-2; D remains unclear. This CDR3 is 12 amino acids long. From germline, CDR1 is LNHNV and CDR2 YYDKDF (reference sequence).

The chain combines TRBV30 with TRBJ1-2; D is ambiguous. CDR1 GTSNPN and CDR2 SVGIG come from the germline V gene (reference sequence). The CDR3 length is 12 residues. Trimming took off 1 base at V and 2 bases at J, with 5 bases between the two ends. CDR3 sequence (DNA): TGTGCCTGGAGTGAAGGGAACTATGGCTACACCTTC. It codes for CAWSEGNYGYTF.

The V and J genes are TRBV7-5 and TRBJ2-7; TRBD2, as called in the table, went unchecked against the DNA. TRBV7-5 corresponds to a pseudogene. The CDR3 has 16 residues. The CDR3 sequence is CVRSLAVGTDPYEQYF. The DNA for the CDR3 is TGTGTCAGAAGCTTAGCGGTTGGGACTGACCCCTACGAGCAGTACTTC.

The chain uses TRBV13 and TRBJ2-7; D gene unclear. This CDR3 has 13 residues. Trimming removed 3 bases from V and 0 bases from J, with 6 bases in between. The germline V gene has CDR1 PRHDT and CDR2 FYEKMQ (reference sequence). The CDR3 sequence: CASSFMNSYEQYF. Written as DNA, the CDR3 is TGTGCCAGCAGCTTTATGAACTCCTACGAGCAGTACTTC. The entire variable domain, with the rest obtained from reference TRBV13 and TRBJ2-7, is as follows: AAGVIQSPRHLIKEKRETATLKCYPIPRHDTVYWYQQGPGQDPQFLISFYEKMQSDKGSIPDRFSAQQFSDYHSELNMSSLELGDSALYFCASSFMNSYEQYFGPGTRLTVT.

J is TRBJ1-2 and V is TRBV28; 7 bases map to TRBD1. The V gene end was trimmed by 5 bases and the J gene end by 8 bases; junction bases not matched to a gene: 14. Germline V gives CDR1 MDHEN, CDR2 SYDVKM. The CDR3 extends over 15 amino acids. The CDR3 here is CASSAGQRGLGGYTF. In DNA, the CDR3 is TGTGCCAGCAGTGCGGGACAGAGGGGTTTGGGCGGCTACACCTTC.

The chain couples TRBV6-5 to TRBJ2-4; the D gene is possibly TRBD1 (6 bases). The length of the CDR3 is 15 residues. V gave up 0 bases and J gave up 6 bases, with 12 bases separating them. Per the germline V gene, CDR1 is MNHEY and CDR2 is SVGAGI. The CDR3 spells CASSYSGQSVNIQYF. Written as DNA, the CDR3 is TGTGCCAGCAGTTACTCTGGACAGTCTGTAAACATTCAGTACTTC.

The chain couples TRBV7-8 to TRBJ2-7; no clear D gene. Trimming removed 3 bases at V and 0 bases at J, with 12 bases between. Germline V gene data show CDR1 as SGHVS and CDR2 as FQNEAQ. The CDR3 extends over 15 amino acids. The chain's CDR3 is CASSFREEPSYEQYF. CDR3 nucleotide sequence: TGTGCCAGCAGCTTTCGAGAAGAACCCTCCTACGAGCAGTACTTC.

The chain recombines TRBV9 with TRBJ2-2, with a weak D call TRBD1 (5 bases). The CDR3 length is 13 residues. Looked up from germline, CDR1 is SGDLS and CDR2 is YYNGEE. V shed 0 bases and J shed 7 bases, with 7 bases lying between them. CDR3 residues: CASSVDRIGELFF. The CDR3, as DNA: TGTGCCAGCAGCGTAGACAGGATCGGGGAGCTGTTTTTT.

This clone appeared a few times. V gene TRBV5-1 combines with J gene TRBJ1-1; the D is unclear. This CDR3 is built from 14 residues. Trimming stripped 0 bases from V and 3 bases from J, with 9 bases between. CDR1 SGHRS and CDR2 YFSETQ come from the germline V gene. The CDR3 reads CASSLVVGDTEAFF. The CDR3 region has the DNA TGCGCCAGCAGCTTGGTAGTTGGGGACACTGAAGCTTTCTTT.

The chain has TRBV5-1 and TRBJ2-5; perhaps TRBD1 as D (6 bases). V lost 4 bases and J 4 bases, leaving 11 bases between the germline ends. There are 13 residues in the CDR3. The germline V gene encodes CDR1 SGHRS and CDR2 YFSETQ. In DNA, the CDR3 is TGCGCCAGCAGCGCAGGGGTGGCAGAGACCCAGTACTTC. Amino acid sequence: CASSAGVAETQYF.

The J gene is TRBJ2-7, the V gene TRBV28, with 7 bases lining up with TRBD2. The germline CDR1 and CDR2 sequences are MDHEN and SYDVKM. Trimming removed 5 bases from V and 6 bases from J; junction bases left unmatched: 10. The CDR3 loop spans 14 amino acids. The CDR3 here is CASSLFRGRGEQYF. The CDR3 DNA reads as TGTGCCAGCAGTCTCTTCCGGGGGAGGGGCGAGCAGTACTTC.

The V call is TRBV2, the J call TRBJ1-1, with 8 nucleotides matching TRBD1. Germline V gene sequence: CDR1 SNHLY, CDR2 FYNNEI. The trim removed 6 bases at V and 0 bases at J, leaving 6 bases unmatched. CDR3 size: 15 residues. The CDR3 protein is CASSEQGELNTEAFF. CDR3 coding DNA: TGTGCCAGCAGCGAACAGGGGGAGTTGAACACTGAAGCTTTCTTT.

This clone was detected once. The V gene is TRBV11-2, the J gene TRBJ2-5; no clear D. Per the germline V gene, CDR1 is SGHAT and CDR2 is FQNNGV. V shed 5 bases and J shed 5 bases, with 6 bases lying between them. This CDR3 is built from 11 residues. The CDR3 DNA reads TGTGCCAGCAGCCCAAGGGAGACCCAGTACTTC. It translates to CASSPRETQYF. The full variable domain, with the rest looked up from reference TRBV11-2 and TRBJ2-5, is EAGVAQSPRYKIIEKRQSVAFWCNPISGHATLYWYQQILGQGPKLLIQFQNNGVVDDSQLPKDRFSAERLKGVDSTLKIQPAKLEDSAVYLCASSPRETQYFGPGTRLLVL.

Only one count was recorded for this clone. The CDR3 nucleotides are TGTGCCAGCAGCGCAGGGAACATTCAGTACTTC. This codes for CASSAGNIQYF. This rearrangement joins TRBV7-9 to TRBJ2-4, with D perhaps TRBD1 (5 bases). Germline V gives CDR1 SEHNR, CDR2 FQNEAQ (reference sequence). CDR3 size: 11 residues. Trimming took 5 bases from V and 7 from J, leaving 6 bases between them.

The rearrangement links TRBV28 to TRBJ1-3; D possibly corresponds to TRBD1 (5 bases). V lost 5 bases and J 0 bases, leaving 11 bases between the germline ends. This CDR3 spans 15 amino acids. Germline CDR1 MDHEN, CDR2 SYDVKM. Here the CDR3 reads CASSEQVGSGNTIYF. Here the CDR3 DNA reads TGTGCCAGCAGTGAACAGGTCGGCTCTGGAAACACCATATATTTT. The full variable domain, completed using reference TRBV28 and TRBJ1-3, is DVKVTQSSRYLVKRTGEKVFLECVQDMDHENMFWYRQDPGLGLRLIYFSYDVKMKEKGDIPEGYSVSREKKERFSLILESASTNQTSMYLCASSEQVGSGNTIYFGEGSWLTVV.

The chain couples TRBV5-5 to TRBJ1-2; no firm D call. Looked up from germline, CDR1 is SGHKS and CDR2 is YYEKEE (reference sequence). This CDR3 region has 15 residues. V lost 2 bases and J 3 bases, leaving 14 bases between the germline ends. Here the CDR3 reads CASSFSGSLDYGYTF. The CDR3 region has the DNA TGTGCCAGCAGCTTCAGCGGTAGTCTTGACTATGGCTACACCTTC.

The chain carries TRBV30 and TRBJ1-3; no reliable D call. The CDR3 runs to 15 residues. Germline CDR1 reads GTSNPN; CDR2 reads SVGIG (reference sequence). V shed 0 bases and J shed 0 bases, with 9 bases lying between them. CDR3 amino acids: CAWSVGESSGNTIYF. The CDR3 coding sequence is TGTGCCTGGAGTGTGGGTGAATCCTCTGGAAACACCATATATTTT.